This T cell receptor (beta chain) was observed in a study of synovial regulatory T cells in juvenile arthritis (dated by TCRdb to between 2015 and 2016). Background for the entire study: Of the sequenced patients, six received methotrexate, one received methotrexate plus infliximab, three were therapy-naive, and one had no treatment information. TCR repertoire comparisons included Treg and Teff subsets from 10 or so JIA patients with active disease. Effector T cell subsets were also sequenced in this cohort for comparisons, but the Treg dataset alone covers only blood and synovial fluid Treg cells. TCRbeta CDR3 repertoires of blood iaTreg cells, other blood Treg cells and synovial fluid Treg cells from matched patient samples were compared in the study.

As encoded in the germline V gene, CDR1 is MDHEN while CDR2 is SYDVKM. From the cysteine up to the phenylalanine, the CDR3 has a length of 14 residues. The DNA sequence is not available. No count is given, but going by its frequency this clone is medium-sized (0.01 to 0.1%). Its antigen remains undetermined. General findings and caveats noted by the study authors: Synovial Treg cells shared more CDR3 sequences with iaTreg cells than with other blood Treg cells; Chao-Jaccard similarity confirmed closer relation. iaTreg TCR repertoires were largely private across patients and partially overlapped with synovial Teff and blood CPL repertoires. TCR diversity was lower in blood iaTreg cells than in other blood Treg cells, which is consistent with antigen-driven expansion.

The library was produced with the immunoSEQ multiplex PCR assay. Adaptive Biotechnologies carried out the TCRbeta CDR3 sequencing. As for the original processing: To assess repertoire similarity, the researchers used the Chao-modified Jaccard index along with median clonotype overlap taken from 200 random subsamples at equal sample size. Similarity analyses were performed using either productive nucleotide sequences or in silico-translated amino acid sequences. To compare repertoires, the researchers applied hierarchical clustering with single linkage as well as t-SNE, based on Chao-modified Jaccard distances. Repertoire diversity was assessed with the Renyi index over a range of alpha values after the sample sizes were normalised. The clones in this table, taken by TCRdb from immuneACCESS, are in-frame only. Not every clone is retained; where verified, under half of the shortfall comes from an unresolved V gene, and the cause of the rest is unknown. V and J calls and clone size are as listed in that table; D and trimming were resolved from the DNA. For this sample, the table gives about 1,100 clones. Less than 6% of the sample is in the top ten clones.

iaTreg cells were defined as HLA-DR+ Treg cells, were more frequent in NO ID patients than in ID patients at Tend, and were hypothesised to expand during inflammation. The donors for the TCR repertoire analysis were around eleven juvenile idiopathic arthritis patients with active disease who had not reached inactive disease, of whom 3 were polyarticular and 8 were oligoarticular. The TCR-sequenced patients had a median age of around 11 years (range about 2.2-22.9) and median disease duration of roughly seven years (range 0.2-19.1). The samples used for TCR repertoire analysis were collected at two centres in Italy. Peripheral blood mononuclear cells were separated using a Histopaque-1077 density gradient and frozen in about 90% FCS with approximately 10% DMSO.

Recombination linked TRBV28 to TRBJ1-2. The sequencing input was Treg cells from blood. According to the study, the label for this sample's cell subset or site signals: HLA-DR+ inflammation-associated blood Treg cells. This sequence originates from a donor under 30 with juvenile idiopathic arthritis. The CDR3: CASSRNGGGGGYTF.